The 9 T cell receptor beta chains presented below share a single source sample, sequenced in a study of shared clonotypes between healthy human individuals. The data were produced by immunoSEQ multiplex PCR, yet TCRdb's version contains in-frame clones alone and is incomplete. The sample has about 530,000 clones, about 95% seen once. The material sequenced was naive CD4+ T cells sorted from blood. As for subset: CD45RA+ positively selected. Receptors originate from a woman between 25 and 40 years old in good health.

This clone was counted once. The rearrangement joins TRBV28 to TRBJ2-2; D call uncertain. CDR1 and CDR2 from the germline V gene are MDHEN and SYDVKM. The CDR3 consists of 13 residues. Trimming shortened V by 6 bases and J by 3 bases, and 8 bases separated the two germline ends. DNA of the CDR3: TGTGCCAGCAGGGTTGGGCACACCGGGGAGCTGTTTTTT. Its translation is CASRVGHTGELFF.

The chain employs TRBV28 and TRBJ1-5; D not resolved. With 8 bases removed from V and 6 bases from J, the gap between germline ends came to 11 bases. Germline loops: CDR1 MDHEN, CDR2 SYDVKM. CDR3 length equals 12 residues. The DNA for the CDR3 is TGTGCCAGCGGCCTTAGAACTCAGCCCCAGCATTTT. As protein: CASGLRTQPQHF.

The chain joins TRBV11-1 to TRBJ1-2; D not resolved. This CDR3 spans 14 amino acids. V was shortened by 3 bases and J by 6 bases, with 14 bases between the two germline ends. Germline assignment: CDR1 SGHAT and CDR2 FQDESV (reference sequence). The chain's CDR3 is CASSLIGLSHGYTF. The CDR3 DNA sequence: TGTGCCAGCAGCTTGATTGGCCTTTCCCATGGCTACACCTTC.

The rearrangement uses TRBV6-1 and TRBJ2-7; D gene uncertain. CDR3 length: 12 amino acids. V was cut by 2 bases and J by 4 bases, with 6 bases left in between. The germline CDR1 and CDR2 sequences are MNHNS and SASEGT. The CDR3 DNA sequence: TGTGCCAGCAGTGAAAGGCTTTACGAGCAGTACTTC. Translated: CASSERLYEQYF.

This chain connects TRBV13 to TRBJ2-3; TRBD1 agrees at 7 bases. CDR1 PRHDT and CDR2 FYEKMQ come from the germline V gene (reference sequence). The CDR3 sequence is 14 residues long. V gave up 6 bases and J gave up 1 base; unmatched junction bases: 4. The CDR3 protein is CASSPGQGTDTQYF. The CDR3 DNA sequence: TGTGCCAGCAGTCCTGGACAGGGCACAGATACGCAGTATTTT.

V and J are TRBV6-5 and TRBJ1-2; possibly TRBD1 for D (6 bases). The CDR3 covers 15 residues. The V gene lost 5 bases and the J gene lost 6 bases, with 19 bases spanning the gap. Germline CDR1 MNHEY, CDR2 SVGAGI. CDR3 sequence: CASSTRERGFDGYTF. The CDR3 DNA reads as TGTGCCAGCAGTACCCGAGAGAGGGGGTTCGATGGCTACACCTTC.

J is TRBJ1-1 and V is TRBV30, with unresolved D. V was shortened by 4 bases and J by 7 bases, with 22 bases between the two germline ends. This CDR3 comprises 15 residues. Germline loops: CDR1 GTSNPN, CDR2 SVGIG (reference sequence). CDR3 loop: CAWTQASLYDGEAFF. CDR3 coding DNA: TGTGCCTGGACCCAGGCGTCGTTATATGATGGTGAAGCTTTCTTT.

This clone was observed once. V and J are TRBV5-1 and TRBJ2-5; D is uncertain. The DNA end is more similar to TRBJ2-7, so the J call may be wrong. Per germline, CDR1 SGHRS and CDR2 YFSETQ. The CDR3 has 16 amino acids. Here the CDR3 reads CASGRWASDSLYEQYF. The CDR3 DNA follows: TGCGCCAGCGGCCGCTGGGCCTCCGATTCACTCTACGAGCAGTACTTC.

V usage is TRBV7-2 and J usage is TRBJ1-1; D call uncertain. The CDR3 sequence is 13 residues long. The germline V gene encodes CDR1 SGHTA and CDR2 FQGNSA. The V end lost 5 bases, the J end lost 4 bases, and 11 bases lay between the germline ends. CDR3 nucleotides: TGTGCCAGCAGCCCTGGCCGTGGCACTGAAGCTTTCTTT. Protein: CASSPGRGTEAFF.